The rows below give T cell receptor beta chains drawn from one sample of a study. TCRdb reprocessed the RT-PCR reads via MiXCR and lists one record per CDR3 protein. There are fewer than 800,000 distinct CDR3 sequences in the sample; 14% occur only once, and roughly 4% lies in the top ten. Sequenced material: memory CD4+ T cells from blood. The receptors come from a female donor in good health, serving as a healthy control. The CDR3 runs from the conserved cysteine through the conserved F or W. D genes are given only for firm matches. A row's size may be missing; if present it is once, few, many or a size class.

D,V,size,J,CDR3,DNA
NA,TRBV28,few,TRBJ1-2,CASSSDLLGRRYGYTF,TGTGCCAGCAGCTCAGACCTGCTGGGACGTCGCTATGGCTACACCTTC
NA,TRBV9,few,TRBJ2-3,CASSVDVYTDTQYF,TGTGCCAGCAGCGTAGACGTCTACACAGATACGCAGTATTTT
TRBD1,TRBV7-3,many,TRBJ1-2,CASSLGQEGSGYGYTF,TGTGCCAGCAGCTTAGGACAGGAAGGATCGGGCTATGGCTACACCTTC
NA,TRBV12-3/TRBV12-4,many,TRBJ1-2,CASSPTSGAAGYTF,TGTGCCAGCAGTCCAACTTCAGGGGCGGCGGGCTACACCTTC
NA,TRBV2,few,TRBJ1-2,CASSEGQAGGYTF,TGTGCCAGCAGTGAAGGACAGGCGGGGGGCTACACCTTC
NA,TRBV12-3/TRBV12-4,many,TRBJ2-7,CASSLLDLSEQYF,TGTGCCAGCAGTTTATTGGACCTCTCAGAGCAGTACTTC
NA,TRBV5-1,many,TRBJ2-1,CASSLGAGRTYNEQFF,TGCGCCAGCAGCTTGGGCGCAGGGCGGACCTACAATGAGCAGTTCTTC
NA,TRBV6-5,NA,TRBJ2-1,CASSMYLSSYNEQFF,TGTGCCAGCAGTATGTATCTGAGCTCCTACAATGAGCAGTTCTTC
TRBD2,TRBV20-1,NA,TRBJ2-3,CSARGGTTPTDTQYF,TGCAGTGCTAGGGGCGGGACTACCCCCACAGATACGCAGTATTTT
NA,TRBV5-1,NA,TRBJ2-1,CASSPQFDPPDNEQFF,TGCGCCAGCAGCCCTCAATTTGATCCCCCAGACAATGAGCAGTTCTTC
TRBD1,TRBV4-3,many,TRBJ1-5,CASSQDLSGRGVGQPQHF,TGCGCCAGCAGCCAAGATCTTAGTGGCAGGGGGGTGGGTCAGCCCCAGCATTTT
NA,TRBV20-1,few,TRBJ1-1,CSARDNRKNTEAFF,TGCAGTGCTAGAGACAACAGAAAGAACACTGAAGCTTTCTTT
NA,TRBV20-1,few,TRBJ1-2,CSASAGQLYGYTF,TGCAGTGCTAGCGCTGGACAGCTCTATGGCTACACCTTC
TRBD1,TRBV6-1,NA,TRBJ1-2,CASSAGTVDGYTF,TGTGCCAGCAGCGCCGGGACAGTGGATGGCTACACCTTC
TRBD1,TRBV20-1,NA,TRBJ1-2,CSAPGQGYGYTF,TGCAGTGCTCCAGGACAGGGGTATGGCTACACCTTC
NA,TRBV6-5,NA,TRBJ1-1,CASKPSANTEAFF,TGTGCCAGCAAACCATCAGCGAACACTGAAGCTTTCTTT
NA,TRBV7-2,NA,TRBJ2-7,CASRQGANEQYF,TGTGCCAGCAGACAGGGTGCGAACGAGCAGTACTTC
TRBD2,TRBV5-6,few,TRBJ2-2,CASSLGGRAHTGELFF,TGTGCCAGCAGCTTGGGCGGGAGGGCCCACACCGGGGAGCTGTTTTTT
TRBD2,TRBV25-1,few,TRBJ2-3,CASKGQTSGSADTQYF,TGTGCCAGCAAGGGTCAGACTAGCGGGAGTGCAGATACGCAGTATTTT
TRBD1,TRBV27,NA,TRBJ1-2,CASSFSDRSHYGYTF,TGTGCCAGCAGTTTCTCGGACAGGTCCCACTATGGCTACACCTTC
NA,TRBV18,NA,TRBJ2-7,CASSLNTLSAVYEQYF,TGTGCCAGCTCACTAAACACCCTCTCGGCCGTCTACGAGCAGTACTTC
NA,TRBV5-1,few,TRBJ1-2,CASSEPTDYGYTF,TGCGCCAGCAGCGAACCGACGGACTATGGCTACACCTTC
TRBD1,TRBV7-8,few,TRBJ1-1,CASSLPGTGMAAEAFF,TGTGCCAGCAGCCTACCCGGGACAGGGATGGCTGCTGAAGCTTTCTTT
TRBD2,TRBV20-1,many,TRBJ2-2,CSAREGGGHTGELFF,TGCAGTGCTAGAGAGGGGGGAGGGCACACCGGGGAGCTGTTTTTT
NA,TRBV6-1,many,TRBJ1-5,CASLRNRGPQPQHF,TGTGCCAGCCTTCGGAATCGGGGGCCTCAGCCCCAGCATTTT